This T cell receptor beta chain was obtained from a study of cytomegalovirus exposure and HLA in healthy donors. PCR used 60 Vbeta primers and 13 Jbeta primers. TCRdb keeps only in-frame clones here, not all; method: immunoSEQ multiplex PCR. Here the sample spans about 170,000 clones, around 80% being singletons. Study-wide results and caveats: Across donors, most TCRs were seen rarely, yet some public ones were widespread. The authors considered a cluster of highly shared sequence variants likely to be a sequencing artifact.

With regard to this clone: What it binds is not known. The junction departs from germline at one end; a sequencing error may be responsible.

Germline-derived CDR1 and CDR2 are SEHNR and FQNEAQ (reference sequence). The CDR3 consists of 12 residues. The clonotype originates from a woman in her fifties or sixties in good health and CMV-seropositive. This chain joins TRBV7-9 and TRBJ1-1; no reliable D call. Sequenced material: PBMCs. DNA for the CDR3: TGTTCCAGCAGCTTAGGGAGGGCTGAAGCTTTCTTT. The encoded protein is CSSSLGRAEAFF.